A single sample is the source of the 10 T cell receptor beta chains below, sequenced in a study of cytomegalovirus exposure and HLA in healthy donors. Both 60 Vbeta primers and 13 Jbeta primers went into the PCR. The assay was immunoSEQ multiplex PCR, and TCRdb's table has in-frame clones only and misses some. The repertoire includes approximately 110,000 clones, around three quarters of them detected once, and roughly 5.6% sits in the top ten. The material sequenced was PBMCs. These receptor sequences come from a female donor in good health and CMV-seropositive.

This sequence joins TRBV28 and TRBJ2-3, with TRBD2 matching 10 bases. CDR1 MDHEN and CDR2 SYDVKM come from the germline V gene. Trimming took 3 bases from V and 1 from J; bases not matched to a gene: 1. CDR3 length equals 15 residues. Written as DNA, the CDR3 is TGTGCCAGCAGTTTCGGGACTAGCGGCACAGATACGCAGTATTTT. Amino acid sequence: CASSFGTSGTDTQYF.

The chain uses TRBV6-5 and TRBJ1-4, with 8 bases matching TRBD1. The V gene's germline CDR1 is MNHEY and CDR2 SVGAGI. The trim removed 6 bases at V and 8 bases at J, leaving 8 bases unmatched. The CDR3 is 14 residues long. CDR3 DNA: TGTGCCAGCAGACGGACAGGGTTTGGCGAAAAACTGTTTTTT. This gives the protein CASRRTGFGEKLFF.

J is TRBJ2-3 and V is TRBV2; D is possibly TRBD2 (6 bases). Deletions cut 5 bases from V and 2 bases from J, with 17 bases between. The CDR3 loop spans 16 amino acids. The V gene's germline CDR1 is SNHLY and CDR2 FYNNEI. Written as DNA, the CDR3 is TGTGCCAGCAGTCCCCTTAGCGGCGGAAACACAGATACGCAGTATTTT. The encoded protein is CASSPLSGGNTDTQYF. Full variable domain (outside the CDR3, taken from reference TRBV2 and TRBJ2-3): EPEVTQTPSHQVTQMGQEVILRCVPISNHLYFYWYRQILGQKVEFLVSFYNNEISEKSEIFDDQFSVERPDGSNFTLKIRSTKLEDSAMYFCASSPLSGGNTDTQYFGPGTRLTVL.

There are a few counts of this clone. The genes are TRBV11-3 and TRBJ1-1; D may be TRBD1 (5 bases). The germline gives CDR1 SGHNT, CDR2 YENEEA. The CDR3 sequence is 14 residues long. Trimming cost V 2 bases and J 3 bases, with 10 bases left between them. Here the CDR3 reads CASSLQGRYTEAFF. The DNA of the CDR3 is TGTGCCAGCAGCTTACAGGGAAGATACACTGAAGCTTTCTTT.

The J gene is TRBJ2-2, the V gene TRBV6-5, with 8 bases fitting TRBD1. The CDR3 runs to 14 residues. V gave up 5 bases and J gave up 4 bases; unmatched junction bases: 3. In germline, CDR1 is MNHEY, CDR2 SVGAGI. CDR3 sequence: CASSGQGITGELFF. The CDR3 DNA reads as TGTGCCAGCAGTGGACAGGGTATCACCGGGGAGCTGTTTTTT.

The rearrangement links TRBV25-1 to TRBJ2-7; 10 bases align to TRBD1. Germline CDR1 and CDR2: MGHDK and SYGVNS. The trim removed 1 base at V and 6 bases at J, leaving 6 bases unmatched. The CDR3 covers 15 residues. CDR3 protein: CASSEWGQGRAEQYF. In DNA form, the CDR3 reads TGTGCCAGCAGTGAATGGGGACAGGGGCGGGCCGAGCAGTACTTC.

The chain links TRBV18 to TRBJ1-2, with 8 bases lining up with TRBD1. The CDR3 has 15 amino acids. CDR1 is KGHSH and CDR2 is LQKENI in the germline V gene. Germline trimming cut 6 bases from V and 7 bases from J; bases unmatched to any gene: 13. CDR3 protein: CASSPGQGRLGGYTF. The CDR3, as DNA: TGTGCCAGCTCCCCCGGACAGGGAAGATTGGGTGGCTACACCTTC.

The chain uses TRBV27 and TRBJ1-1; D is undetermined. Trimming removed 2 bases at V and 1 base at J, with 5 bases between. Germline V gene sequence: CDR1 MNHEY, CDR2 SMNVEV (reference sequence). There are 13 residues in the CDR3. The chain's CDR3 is CASSLAENTEAFF. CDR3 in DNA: TGTGCCAGCAGTTTAGCAGAGAACACTGAAGCTTTCTTT.

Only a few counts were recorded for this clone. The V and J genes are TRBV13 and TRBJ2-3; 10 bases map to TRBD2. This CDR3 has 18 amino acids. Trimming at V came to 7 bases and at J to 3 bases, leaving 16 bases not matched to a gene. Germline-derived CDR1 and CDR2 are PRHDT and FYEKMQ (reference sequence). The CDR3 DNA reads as TGTGCCAGCACCAATTGGGGCAGCGGGAGGGGAGAGACAGATACGCAGTATTTT. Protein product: CASTNWGSGRGETDTQYF.

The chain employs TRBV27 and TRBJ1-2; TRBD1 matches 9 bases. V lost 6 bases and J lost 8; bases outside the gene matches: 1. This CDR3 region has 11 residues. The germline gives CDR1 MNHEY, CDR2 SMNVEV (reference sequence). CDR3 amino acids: CASRDRGGYTF. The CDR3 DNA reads TGTGCCAGCAGGGACAGGGGAGGCTACACCTTC.